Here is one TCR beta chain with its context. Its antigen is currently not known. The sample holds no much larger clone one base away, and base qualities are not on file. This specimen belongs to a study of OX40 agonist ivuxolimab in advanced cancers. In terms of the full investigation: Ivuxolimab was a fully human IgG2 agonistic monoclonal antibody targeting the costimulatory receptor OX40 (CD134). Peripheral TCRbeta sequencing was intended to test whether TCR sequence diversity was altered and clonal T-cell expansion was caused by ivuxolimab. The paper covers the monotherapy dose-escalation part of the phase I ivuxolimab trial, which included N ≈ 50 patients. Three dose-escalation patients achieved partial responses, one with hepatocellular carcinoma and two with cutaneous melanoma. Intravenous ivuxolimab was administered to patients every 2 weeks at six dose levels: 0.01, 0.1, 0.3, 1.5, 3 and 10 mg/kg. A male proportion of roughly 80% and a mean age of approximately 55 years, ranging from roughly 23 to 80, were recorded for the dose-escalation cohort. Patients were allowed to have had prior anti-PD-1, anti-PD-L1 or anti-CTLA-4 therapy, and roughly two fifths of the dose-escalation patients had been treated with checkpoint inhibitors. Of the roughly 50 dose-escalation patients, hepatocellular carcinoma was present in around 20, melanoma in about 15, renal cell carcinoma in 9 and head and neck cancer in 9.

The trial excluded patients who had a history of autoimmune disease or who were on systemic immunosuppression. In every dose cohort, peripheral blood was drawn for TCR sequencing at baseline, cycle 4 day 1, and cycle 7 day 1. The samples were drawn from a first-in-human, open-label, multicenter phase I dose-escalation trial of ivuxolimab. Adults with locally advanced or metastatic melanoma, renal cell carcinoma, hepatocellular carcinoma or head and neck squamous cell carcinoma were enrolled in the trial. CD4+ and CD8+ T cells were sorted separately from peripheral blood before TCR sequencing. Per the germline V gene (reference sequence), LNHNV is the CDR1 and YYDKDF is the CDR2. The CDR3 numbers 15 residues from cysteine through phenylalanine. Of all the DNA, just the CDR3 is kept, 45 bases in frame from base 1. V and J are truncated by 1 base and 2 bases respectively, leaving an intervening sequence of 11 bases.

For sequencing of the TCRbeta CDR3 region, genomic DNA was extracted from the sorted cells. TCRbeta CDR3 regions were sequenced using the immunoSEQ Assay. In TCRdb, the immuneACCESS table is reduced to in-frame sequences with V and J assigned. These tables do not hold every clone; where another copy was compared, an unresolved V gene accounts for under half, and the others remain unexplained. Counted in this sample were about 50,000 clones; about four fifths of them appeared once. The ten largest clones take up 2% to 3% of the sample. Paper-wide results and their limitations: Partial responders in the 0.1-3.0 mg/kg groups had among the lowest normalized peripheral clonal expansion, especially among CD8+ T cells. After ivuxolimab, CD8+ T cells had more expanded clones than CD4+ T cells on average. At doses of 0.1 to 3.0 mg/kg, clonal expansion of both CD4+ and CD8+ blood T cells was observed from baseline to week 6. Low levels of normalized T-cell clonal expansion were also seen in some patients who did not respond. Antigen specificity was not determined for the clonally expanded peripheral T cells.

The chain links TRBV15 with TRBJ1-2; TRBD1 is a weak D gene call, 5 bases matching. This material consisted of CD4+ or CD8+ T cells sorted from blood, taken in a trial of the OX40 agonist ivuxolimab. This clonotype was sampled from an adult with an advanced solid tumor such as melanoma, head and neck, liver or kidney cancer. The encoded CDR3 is CATSRGGEKNYGYTF. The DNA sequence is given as TGTGCCACCAGCAGAGGAGGGGAGAAAAACTATGGCTACACCTTC.